This T cell receptor beta chain derives from a study of blood T cell repertoires in COVID-19. Across the whole study: The United States, Italy and Spain were the sources of the acute and convalescent COVID-19 samples.

CDR1 is MNHEY, CDR2 SMNVEV, per germline (reference sequence). V shed 5 bases, J shed 13 bases, and the junction held 12 bases outside the gene matches. The CDR3 runs 13 residues. Recovery among Cohort 3 donors was established by two negative PCRs, clearance, or symptom resolution. Original processing notes: Researchers report that nucleated cell counts were estimated from reference gene primer amplification. Method: immunoSEQ multiplex PCR; TCRdb's copy keeps in-frame clones and lacks some. V, J and clone size are those of that table, while D and trimming were read from the DNA. The table lists some 350,000 clones, approximately 87% of them singletons.

The sequence was collected from a woman under 40 who had recovered from COVID-19. The sample comprised PBMCs or T cells enriched from blood (not recorded which). The rearrangement links TRBV27 to TRBJ2-3; 7 nucleotides match TRBD2. In DNA, the CDR3 is TGTGCCAGCAGTCCTCAAGGGACTATGTCAAAGTATTTT. Its translation: CASSPQGTMSKYF.